The 12 T cell receptor beta chains below all came from one sample that was sequenced in a study of blood T cell repertoires in COVID-19. The protocol was immunoSEQ multiplex PCR, while the TCRdb copy is restricted to in-frame clones and leaves out a portion. This table has about 120,000 clones, around 89% appearing once. The sequenced material came from peripheral blood. The receptors come from a human donor with acute or convalescent COVID-19. The donor label of this sample is uncertain.

The chain is built from TRBV6-5 and TRBJ1-6, with D perhaps TRBD1 (6 bases). Germline CDR1 MNHEY, CDR2 SVGAGI. V was trimmed by 0 bases and J by 3 bases, leaving 9 bases between them. The CDR3 consists of 16 residues. The CDR3 DNA reads TGTGCCAGCAGTTACTCGGACAGCCTCTATAATTCACCCCTCCACTTT. This encodes CASSYSDSLYNSPLHF.

This clone was picked up a small number of times. The gene calls are TRBV28 and TRBJ1-4; TRBD1 is a possible D gene (6 bases). The length of the CDR3 is 14 residues. V lost 5 bases, J lost 7 bases, and 14 bases lay in between. Germline assignment: CDR1 MDHEN and CDR2 SYDVKM. The chain's CDR3 is CASSRGQIAEKLFF. DNA for the CDR3: TGTGCCAGCAGTCGAGGACAGATTGCTGAAAAACTGTTTTTT. Using reference TRBV28 and TRBJ1-4 for the parts outside the CDR3, the full variable domain is DVKVTQSSRYLVKRTGEKVFLECVQDMDHENMFWYRQDPGLGLRLIYFSYDVKMKEKGDIPEGYSVSREKKERFSLILESASTNQTSMYLCASSRGQIAEKLFFGSGTQLSVL.

V usage is TRBV11-1 and J usage is TRBJ2-1; maybe TRBD1 (5 bases). Germline values: CDR1 SGHAT, CDR2 FQDESV (reference sequence). Trimming pared 5 bases from V and 8 bases from J, leaving 7 bases between. The length of the CDR3 is 11 residues. CDR3 residues: CASSPRDEQFF. CDR3 nucleotide sequence: TGTGCCAGCAGCCCCAGGGATGAGCAGTTCTTC.

CDR3 sequence (DNA): TGTGCCAGCAGCACTCAGGGGGCTAACACTGAAGCTTTCTTT. Translating gives CASSTQGANTEAFF. This chain links TRBV27 with TRBJ1-1; TRBD1 matches at 8 bases. Germline lookup yields CDR1 MNHEY and CDR2 SMNVEV (reference sequence). The CDR3 length is 14 residues. J gave up 2 bases and V 6 bases, and 5 bases lay outside the gene matches.

This chain connects TRBV5-4 to TRBJ2-2; a possible D gene is TRBD1 (5 bases). CDR3 length: 13 residues. Trimming shortened V by 1 base and J by 4 bases, and 5 bases separated the two germline ends. Germline V gene sequence: CDR1 SGHNT, CDR2 YYREEE (reference sequence). The CDR3 region is CASSLQGTGELFF. The CDR3 DNA reads TGTGCCAGCAGCTTGCAGGGCACCGGGGAGCTGTTTTTT.

A word on this clone: This sample also contains other DNA sequences that code for the same CDR3. The chain links TRBV14 to TRBJ1-1, with unresolved D. The V end lost 0 bases, the J end lost 1 base, and 3 bases lay between the germline ends. Per germline, CDR1 SGHDN and CDR2 FVKESK. This CDR3 comprises 13 residues. Written as DNA, the CDR3 is TGTGCCAGCAGCCAAGACAGGAACACTGAAGCTTTCTTT. Translated: CASSQDRNTEAFF.

The gene calls are TRBV18 and TRBJ1-6, with 7 bases identical to TRBD1. With V trimmed by 1 base and J by 13 bases, 4 bases remained unmatched. The germline gives CDR1 KGHSH, CDR2 LQKENI. There are 13 residues in the CDR3. This CDR3 reads CASSPRDRDPLHF. The CDR3 nucleotides read TGTGCCAGCTCACCACGAGACAGGGATCCCCTCCACTTT.

This sequence joins TRBV7-3 and TRBJ2-7; 9 bases line up with TRBD1. V lost 5 bases to trimming and J lost 10 bases; unmatched junction nucleotides: 15. CDR1 is SGHTA and CDR2 is FQGTGA in the germline V gene. The CDR3 is 15 amino acids. The CDR3 here is CASSPSGGTGSIQYF. For the CDR3, the DNA is TGTGCCAGCAGCCCTTCAGGCGGGACAGGGTCGATACAGTACTTC.

The chain has TRBV18 and TRBJ2-1, with D perhaps TRBD2 (5 bases). CDR1 and CDR2 from the germline V gene are KGHSH and LQKENI. The CDR3 runs to 15 residues. V gave up 3 bases and J gave up 10 bases, with 19 bases separating them. DNA for the CDR3: TGTGCCAGCTCACCGAGGGTAACCGCCTTTTTCGAGCAGTTCTTC. It codes for CASSPRVTAFFEQFF.

The V gene is TRBV7-2, the J gene TRBJ2-2; 8 nucleotides match TRBD1. Per the germline V gene, CDR1 is SGHTA and CDR2 is FQGNSA. J lost 5 bases, V lost 0 bases, and 5 bases had no gene match. The CDR3 loop spans 16 amino acids. The CDR3 DNA is TGTGCCAGCAGCTTAGCAGCGACAGGGGTAACCGGGGAGCTGTTTTTT. Translated, it gives CASSLAATGVTGELFF.

The sample holds one count of this clone. V is TRBV6-5 and J is TRBJ1-3; D uncertain. V lost 4 bases and J 0 bases, leaving 13 bases between the germline ends. Germline V lookup: CDR1 MNHEY, CDR2 SVGAGI. The CDR3 spans 16 residues. CDR3 region: CASSLRLSSSGNTIYF. The CDR3 region has the DNA TGTGCCAGCAGTTTAAGACTCTCGAGCTCTGGAAACACCATATATTTT.

The gene calls are TRBV27 and TRBJ1-5, with TRBD1 matching 12 bases. The CDR3 consists of 17 residues. From germline, CDR1 is MNHEY and CDR2 SMNVEV (reference sequence). Trimming cost V 4 bases and J 3 bases; bases outside gene matches: 7. The DNA for the CDR3 is TGTGCCAGCAGTTCCCCCGGGACAGGGGGCCTCAATCAGCCCCAGCATTTT. Amino acid sequence: CASSSPGTGGLNQPQHF.